This T cell receptor (beta chain) was profiled in a study of blood T cells in healthy people across ages. Notes on this clonotype: Its antigen remains unknown.

For the second PCR, which ran for about 6 to 11 cycles, a sample-barcoded 5' primer and a J-beta primer mix were used. A single record per CDR3 protein comes from TCRdb applying MiXCR to the 5' RACE reads. The data show approximately 800,000 distinct CDR3 sequences, with under 40% seen just once and around 13% held by the top ten. V was pared by 2 bases and J by 6 bases, with 5 bases of the junction left unmatched. CDR1 is DFQATT, CDR2 SNEGSKA, per germline (reference sequence). The CDR3 runs 14 residues. The donors, aged roughly 6 to 90, were healthy Caucasians from Russia. Points from the study as a whole: Versus aged donors, long-lived donors had higher diversity and more naive CD4+ cells.

The TCR comes from a man aged 18 to 30 in good health. Source material: blood. The rearrangement joins TRBV20-1 to TRBJ1-4, with 8 bases lining up with TRBD1. CDR3 DNA: TGCAGTGCTAGAAGGACAGGGAACGATGAAAAACTGTTTTTT. It yields the protein CSARRTGNDEKLFF.